This TCR beta chain appears in the sequencing data of a study of blood T cells in healthy people across ages. A J-beta primer mix and a sample-barcoded 5' primer were used in a second PCR of about 7 to 12 cycles. TCRdb reprocessed the 5' RACE reads with MiXCR, giving one entry per CDR3 protein. The data contain approximately 600,000 distinct CDR3 sequences, roughly 58% of them seen just once; the ten biggest clones take up around 37%. Caucasian individuals from Russia who were healthy and aged roughly 6 to 95 acted as donors. In germline, CDR1 is MGHDK, CDR2 SYGVNS. The germline V and J ends were trimmed by 4 bases and 5 bases, with 6 bases remaining between them. The CDR3 is 12 residues long.

Sequencing was done on a sample of blood. This chain connects TRBV25-1 to TRBJ2-4, with TRBD1 as a possible D gene (5 bases). This clonotype was sampled from a man aged 60-69 years in good health. Here the CDR3 reads CASSGGQNIQYF. As DNA, the CDR3 is TGTGCCAGCAGTGGGGGCCAAAACATTCAGTACTTC.